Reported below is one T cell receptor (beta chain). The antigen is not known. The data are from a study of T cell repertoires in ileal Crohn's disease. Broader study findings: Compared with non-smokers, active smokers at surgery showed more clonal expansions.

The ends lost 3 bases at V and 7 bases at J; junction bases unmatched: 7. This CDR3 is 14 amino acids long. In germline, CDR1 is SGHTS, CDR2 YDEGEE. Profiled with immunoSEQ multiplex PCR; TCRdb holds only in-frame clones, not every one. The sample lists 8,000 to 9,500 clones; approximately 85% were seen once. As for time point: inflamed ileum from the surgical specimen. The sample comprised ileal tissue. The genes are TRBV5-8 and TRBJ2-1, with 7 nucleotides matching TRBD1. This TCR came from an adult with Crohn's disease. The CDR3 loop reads CASSSGQTGNEQFF. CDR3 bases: TGTGCCAGCAGCTCCGGACAGACAGGGAATGAGCAGTTCTTC.